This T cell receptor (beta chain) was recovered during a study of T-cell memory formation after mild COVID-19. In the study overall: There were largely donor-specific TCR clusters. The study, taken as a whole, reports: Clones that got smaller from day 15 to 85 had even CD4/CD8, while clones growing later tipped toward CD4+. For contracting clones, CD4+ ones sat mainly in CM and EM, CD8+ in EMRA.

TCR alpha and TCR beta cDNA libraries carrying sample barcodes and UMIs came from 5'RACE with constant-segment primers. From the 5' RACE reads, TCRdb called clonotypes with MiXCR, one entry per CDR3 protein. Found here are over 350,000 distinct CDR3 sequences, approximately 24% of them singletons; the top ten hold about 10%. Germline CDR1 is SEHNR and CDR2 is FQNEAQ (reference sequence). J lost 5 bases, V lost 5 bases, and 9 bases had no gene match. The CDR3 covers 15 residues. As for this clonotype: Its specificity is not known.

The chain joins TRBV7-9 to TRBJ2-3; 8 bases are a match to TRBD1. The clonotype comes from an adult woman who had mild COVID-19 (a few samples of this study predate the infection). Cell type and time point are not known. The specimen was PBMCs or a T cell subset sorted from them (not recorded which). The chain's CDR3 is CASSGSQGAGDTQYF. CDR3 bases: TGTGCCAGCAGCGGGTCGCAGGGGGCTGGAGATACGCAGTATTTT.